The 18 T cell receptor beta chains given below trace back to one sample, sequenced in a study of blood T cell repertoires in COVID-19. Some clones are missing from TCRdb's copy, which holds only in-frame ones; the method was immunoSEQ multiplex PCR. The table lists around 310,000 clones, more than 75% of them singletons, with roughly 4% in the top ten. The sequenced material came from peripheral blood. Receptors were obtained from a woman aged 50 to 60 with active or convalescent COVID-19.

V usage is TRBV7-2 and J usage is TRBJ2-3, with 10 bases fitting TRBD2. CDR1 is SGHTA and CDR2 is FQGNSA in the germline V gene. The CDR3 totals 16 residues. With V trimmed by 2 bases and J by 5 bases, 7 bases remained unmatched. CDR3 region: CASSLMSGRARDTQYF. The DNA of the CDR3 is TGTGCCAGCAGCTTAATGAGCGGGAGGGCCAGAGATACGCAGTATTTT.

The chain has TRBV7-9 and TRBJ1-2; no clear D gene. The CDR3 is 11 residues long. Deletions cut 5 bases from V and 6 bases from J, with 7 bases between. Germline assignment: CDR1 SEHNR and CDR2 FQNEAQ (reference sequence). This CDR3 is CASSKQNGYTF. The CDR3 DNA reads TGTGCCAGCAGCAAACAGAATGGCTACACCTTC.

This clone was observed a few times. The CDR3 sequence is CASSSTRDSPLHF. The CDR3 region has the DNA TGTGCCAGCAGCTCCACCCGGGACTCTCCCCTCCACTTT. The chain joins TRBV7-3 to TRBJ1-6; maybe TRBD1 (5 bases). CDR3 length: 13 amino acids. Germline values: CDR1 SGHTA, CDR2 FQGTGA. Trimming stripped 4 bases from V and 13 bases from J, with 14 bases between.

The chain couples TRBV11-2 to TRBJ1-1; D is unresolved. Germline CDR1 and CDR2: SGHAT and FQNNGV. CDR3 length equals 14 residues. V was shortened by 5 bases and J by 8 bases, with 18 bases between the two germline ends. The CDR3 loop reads CASSPPLRTAEAFF. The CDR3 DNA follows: TGTGCCAGCAGCCCACCCCTACGAACAGCCGAAGCTTTCTTT. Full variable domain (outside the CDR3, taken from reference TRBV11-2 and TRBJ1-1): EAGVAQSPRYKIIEKRQSVAFWCNPISGHATLYWYQQILGQGPKLLIQFQNNGVVDDSQLPKDRFSAERLKGVDSTLKIQPAKLEDSAVYLCASSPPLRTAEAFFGQGTRLTVV.

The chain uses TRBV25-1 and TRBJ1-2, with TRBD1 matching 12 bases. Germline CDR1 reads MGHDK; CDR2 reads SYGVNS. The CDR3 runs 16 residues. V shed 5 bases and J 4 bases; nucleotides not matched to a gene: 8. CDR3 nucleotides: TGTGCCAGCAGTCAGGGGACAGGGGGCCGGGGCTATGGCTACACCTTC. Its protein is CASSQGTGGRGYGYTF.

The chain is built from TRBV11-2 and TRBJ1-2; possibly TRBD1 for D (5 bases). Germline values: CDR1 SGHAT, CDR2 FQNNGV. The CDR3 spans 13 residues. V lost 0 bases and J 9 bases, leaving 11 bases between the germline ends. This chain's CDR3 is CASSLEGVRSYTF. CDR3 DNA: TGTGCCAGCAGCTTAGAAGGGGTGCGAAGCTACACCTTC. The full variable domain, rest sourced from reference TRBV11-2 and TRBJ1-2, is EAGVAQSPRYKIIEKRQSVAFWCNPISGHATLYWYQQILGQGPKLLIQFQNNGVVDDSQLPKDRFSAERLKGVDSTLKIQPAKLEDSAVYLCASSLEGVRSYTFGSGTRLTVV.

CDR3 sequence reads: CASSPMSGSTQYF. The CDR3 nucleotides are TGTGCCAGCAGTCCGATGAGCGGGAGTACGCAGTATTTT. The chain links TRBV3-1 (or the pseudogene TRBV3-2) to TRBJ2-3; 8 bases are shared with TRBD2. CDR3 length equals 13 residues. V lost 6 bases to trimming and J lost 8 bases; unmatched junction nucleotides: 7. The germline V gene has CDR1 LGHDT and CDR2 YNNKEL (reference sequence).

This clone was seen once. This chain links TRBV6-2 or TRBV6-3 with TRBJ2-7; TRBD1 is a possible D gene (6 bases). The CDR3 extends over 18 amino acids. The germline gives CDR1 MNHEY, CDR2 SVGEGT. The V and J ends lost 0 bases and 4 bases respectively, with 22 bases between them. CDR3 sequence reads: CASSYSKDGGGVWYEQYF. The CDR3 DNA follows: TGTGCCAGCAGTTACTCGAAAGATGGGGGCGGCGTCTGGTACGAGCAGTACTTC.

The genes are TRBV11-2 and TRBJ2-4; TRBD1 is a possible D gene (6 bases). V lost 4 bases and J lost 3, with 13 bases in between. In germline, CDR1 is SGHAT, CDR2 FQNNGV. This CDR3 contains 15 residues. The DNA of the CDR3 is TGTGCCAGCAGCTATGACAGGATTGGCAAAAACATTCAGTACTTC. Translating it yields CASSYDRIGKNIQYF.

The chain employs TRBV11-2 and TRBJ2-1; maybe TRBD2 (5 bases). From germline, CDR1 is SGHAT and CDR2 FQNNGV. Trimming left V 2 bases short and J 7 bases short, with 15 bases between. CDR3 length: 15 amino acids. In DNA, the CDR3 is TGTGCCAGCAGCTTATGGTCAGAGGGAAGAAATGAGCAGTTCTTC. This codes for CASSLWSEGRNEQFF. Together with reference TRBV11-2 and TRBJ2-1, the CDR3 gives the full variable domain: EAGVAQSPRYKIIEKRQSVAFWCNPISGHATLYWYQQILGQGPKLLIQFQNNGVVDDSQLPKDRFSAERLKGVDSTLKIQPAKLEDSAVYLCASSLWSEGRNEQFFGPGTRLTVL.

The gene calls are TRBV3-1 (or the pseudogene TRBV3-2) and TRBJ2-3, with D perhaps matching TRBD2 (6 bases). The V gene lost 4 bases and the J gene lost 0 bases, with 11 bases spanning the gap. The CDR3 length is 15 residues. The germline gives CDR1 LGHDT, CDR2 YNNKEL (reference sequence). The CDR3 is CASSLRRDSTDTQYF. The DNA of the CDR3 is TGTGCCAGCAGCCTTAGGCGGGATAGCACAGATACGCAGTATTTT.

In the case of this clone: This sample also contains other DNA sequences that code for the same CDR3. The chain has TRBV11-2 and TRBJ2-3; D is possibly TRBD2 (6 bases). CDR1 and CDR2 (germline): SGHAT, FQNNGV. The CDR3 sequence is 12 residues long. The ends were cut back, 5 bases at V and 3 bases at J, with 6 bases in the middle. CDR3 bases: TGTGCCAGCAGCCGGGGGACAGATACGCAGTATTTT. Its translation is CASSRGTDTQYF.

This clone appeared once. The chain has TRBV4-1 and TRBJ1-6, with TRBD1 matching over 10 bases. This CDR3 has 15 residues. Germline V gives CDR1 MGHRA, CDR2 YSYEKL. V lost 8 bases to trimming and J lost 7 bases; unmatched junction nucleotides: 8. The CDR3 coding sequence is TGCGCCAGCGGAACAGTGGGACAGGGGAATTCACCCCTCCACTTT. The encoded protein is CASGTVGQGNSPLHF.

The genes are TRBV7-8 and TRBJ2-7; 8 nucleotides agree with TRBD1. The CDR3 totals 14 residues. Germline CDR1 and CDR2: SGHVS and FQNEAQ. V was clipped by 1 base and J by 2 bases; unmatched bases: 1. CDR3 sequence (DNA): TGTGCCAGCAGCTTAGGACAGGGGACCTACGAGCAGTACTTC. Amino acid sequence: CASSLGQGTYEQYF.

CDR3 amino acids: CAITPAGGGYTF. The DNA of the CDR3 is TGTGCCATCACTCCGGCCGGGGGTGGCTACACCTTC. This sequence joins TRBV28 and TRBJ1-2; the D gene is possibly TRBD1 (5 bases). Germline V lookup: CDR1 MDHEN, CDR2 SYDVKM. The CDR3 runs to 12 residues. Trimming stripped 10 bases from V and 7 bases from J, with 16 bases between.

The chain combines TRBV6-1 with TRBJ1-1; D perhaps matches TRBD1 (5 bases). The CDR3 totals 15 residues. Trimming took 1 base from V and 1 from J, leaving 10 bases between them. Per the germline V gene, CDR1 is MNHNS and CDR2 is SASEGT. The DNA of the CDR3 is TGTGCCAGCAGTGAAGGGACACCACGGAACACTGAAGCTTTCTTT. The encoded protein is CASSEGTPRNTEAFF.

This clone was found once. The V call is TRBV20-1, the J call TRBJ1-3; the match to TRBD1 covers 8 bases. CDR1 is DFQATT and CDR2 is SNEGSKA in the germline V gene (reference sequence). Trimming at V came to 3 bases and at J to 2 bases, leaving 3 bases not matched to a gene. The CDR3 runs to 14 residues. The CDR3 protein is CSASGGQAGNTIYF. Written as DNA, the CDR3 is TGCAGTGCTAGTGGGGGACAGGCTGGAAACACCATATATTTT.

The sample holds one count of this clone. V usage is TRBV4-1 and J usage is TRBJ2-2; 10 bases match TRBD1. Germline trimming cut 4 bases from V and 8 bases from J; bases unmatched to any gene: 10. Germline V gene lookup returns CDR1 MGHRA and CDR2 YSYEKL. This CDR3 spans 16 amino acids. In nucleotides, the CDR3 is TGCGCCAGCAGCCTACTCGACAGGGGGCGAGGTGGGGAGCTGTTTTTT. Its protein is CASSLLDRGRGGELFF.